This T cell receptor beta chain was recovered during a study of T cell repertoires in cytomegalovirus infection. TCRdb itself ran the reads through MiXCR, one entry per CDR3 protein. Here the sample spans around 300,000 distinct CDR3 sequences, 9.5% being singletons. Sequencing input: PBMCs. This receptor was taken from a human donor in good health (CMV status not recorded). Some clones in this sample may be carry-over from other donors' samples.

The CDR3 DNA is TGTGCCAGCAGCCAACGTGGGGGGGGCGTGTCCAATGAGCAGTTCTTC. It encodes CASSQRGGGVSNEQFF. V is TRBV4-2 and J is TRBJ2-1; D is perhaps TRBD2 (7 bases). This CDR3 has 16 amino acids. Germline CDR1 reads LGHNA; CDR2 reads YNFKEQ. V lost 2 bases and J 6 bases, leaving 17 bases between the germline ends.